The entry below describes one T cell receptor (beta chain). Its target is not known. This sample's time point: week 5, during vaccination. Vaccination used 300 ug of mutant IDH1 20-mer peptide per dose, with topical imiquimod. Sequencing used immunoSEQ multiplex PCR; TCRdb keeps in-frame clones, though not all of them. This table holds over 35,000 clones, about nine tenths found once. The data were taken from a study of a mutant IDH1 vaccine in newly diagnosed glioma. Study in general: Commencement of vaccination occurred 4-6 weeks following radiotherapy alone, or concurrently with temozolomide cycles.

From germline, CDR1 is MNHNS and CDR2 SASEGT. This CDR3 is built from 15 residues. The junction had 7 bases not matched to a gene; V was cut back by 5 bases and J by 5 bases. The chain carries TRBV6-1 and TRBJ1-1; 11 nucleotides match TRBD1. This TCR was sampled from a man aged 50 to 60 with glioma. The sequencing used PBMCs, collected from a glioma patient whose treatment included an IDH1 peptide vaccine. The CDR3 coding sequence is TGTGCCAGCAGTATCCCCGGGACAGGGGGTACTGAAGCTTTCTTT. Encoded protein: CASSIPGTGGTEAFF.